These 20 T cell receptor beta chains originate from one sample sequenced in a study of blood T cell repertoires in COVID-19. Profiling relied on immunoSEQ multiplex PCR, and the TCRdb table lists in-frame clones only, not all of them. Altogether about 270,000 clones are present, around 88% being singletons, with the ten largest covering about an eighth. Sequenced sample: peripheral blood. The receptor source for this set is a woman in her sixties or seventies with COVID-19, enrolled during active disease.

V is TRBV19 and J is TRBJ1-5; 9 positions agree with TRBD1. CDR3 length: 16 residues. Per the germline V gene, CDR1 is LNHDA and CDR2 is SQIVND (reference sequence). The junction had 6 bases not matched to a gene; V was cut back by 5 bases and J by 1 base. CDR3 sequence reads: CASSPGTGKSNQPQHF. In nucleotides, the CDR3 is TGTGCCAGTAGTCCCGGGACAGGGAAGAGCAATCAGCCCCAGCATTTT.

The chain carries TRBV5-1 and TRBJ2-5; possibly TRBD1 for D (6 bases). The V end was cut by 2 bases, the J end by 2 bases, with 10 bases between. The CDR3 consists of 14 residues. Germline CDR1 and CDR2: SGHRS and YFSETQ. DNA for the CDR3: TGCGCCAGCAGCTTAGGGGGATATCAAGAGACCCAGTACTTC. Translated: CASSLGGYQETQYF.

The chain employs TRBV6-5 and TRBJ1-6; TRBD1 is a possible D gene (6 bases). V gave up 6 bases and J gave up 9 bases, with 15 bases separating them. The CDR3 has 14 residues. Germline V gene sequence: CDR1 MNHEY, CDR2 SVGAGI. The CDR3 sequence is CASSPRGVISPLHF. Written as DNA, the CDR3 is TGTGCCAGCAGCCCCAGGGGAGTCATTTCACCCCTCCACTTT.

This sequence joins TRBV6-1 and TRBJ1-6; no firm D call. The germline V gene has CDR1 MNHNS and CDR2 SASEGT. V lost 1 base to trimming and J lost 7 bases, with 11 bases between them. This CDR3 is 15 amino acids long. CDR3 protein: CASSEVAPWNSPLHF. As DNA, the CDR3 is TGTGCCAGCAGTGAAGTGGCACCTTGGAATTCACCCCTCCACTTT.

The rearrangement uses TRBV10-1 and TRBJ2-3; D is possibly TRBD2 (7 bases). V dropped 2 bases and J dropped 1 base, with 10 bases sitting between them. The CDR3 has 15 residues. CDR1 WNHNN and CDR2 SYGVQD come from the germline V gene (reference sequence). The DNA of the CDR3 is TGCGCCAGCAGTGAGAGGGGGGGAGGCACAGATACGCAGTATTTT. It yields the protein CASSERGGGTDTQYF.

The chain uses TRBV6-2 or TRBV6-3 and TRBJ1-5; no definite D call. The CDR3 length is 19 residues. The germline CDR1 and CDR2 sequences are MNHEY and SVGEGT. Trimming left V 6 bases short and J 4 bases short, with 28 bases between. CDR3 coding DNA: TGTGCCAGCAGCCCCGATGTTGAGACAATCCGCCGAATGAATCAGCCCCAGCATTTT. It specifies CASSPDVETIRRMNQPQHF.

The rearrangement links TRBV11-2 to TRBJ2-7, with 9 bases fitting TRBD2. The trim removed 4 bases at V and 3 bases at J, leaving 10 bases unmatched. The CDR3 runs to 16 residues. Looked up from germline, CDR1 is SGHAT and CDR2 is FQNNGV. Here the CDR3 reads CASSSSGNDGNYEQYF. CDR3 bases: TGTGCCAGCAGCTCTAGCGGGAACGACGGGAACTACGAGCAGTACTTC.

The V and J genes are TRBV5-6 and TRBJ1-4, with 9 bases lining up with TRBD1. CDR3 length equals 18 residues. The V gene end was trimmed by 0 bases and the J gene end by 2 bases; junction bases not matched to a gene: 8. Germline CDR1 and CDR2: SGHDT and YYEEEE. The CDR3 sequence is CASSLGGTGTSTNEKLFF. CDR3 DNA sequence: TGTGCCAGCAGCTTGGGGGGGACAGGGACTTCCACTAATGAAAAACTGTTTTTT.

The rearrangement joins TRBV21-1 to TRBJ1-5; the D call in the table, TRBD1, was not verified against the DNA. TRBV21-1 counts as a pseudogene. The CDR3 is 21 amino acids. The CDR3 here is CASSKGRGDDRLVRSNQPQHF. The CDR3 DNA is TGTGCCAGCAGCAAAGGTAGGGGTGACGACAGGTTAGTCAGGAGCAATCAGCCCCAGCATTTT.

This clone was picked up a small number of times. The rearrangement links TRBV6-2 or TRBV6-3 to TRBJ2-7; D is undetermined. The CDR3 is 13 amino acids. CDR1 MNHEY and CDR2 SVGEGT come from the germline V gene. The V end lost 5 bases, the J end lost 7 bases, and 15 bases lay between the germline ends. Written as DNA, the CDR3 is TGTGCCAGCAGTCGAGAAGTGCCTACGGAGCAGTACTTC. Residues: CASSREVPTEQYF.

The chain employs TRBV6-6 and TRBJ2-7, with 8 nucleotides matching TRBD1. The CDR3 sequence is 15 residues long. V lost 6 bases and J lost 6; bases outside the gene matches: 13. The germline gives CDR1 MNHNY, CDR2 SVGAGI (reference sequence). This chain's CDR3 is CASSPGQAERSEQYF. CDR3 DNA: TGTGCCAGCAGCCCGGGACAGGCCGAACGATCCGAGCAGTACTTC.

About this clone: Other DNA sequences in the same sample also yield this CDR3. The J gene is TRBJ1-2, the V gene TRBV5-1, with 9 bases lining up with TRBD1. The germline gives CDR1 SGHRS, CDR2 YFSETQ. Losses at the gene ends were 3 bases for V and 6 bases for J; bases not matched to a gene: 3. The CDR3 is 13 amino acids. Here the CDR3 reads CASSWGQGDGYTF. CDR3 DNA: TGCGCCAGCAGCTGGGGACAGGGAGATGGCTACACCTTC.

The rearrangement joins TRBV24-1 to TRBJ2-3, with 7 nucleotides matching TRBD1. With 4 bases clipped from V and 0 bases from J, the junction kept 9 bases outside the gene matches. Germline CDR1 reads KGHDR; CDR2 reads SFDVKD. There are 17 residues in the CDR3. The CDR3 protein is CATSDPAGTASTDTQYF. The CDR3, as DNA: TGTGCCACCAGTGACCCGGCCGGGACAGCTAGCACAGATACGCAGTATTTT.

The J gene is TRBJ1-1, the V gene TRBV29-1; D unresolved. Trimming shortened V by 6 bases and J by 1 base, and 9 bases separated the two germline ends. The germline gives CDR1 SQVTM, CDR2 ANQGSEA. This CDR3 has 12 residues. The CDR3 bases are TGCAGCGTGTATTCAGGGAACACTGAAGCTTTCTTT. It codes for CSVYSGNTEAFF. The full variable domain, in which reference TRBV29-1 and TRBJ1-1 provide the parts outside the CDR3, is SAVISQKPSRDICQRGTSLTIQCQVDSQVTMMFWYRQQPGQSLTLIATANQGSEATYESGFVIDKFPISRPNLTFSTLTVSNMSPEDSSIYLCSVYSGNTEAFFGQGTRLTVV.

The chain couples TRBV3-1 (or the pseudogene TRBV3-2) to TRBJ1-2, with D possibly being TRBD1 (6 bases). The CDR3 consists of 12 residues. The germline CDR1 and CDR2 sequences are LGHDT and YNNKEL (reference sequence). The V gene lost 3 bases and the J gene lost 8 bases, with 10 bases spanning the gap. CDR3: CASSQETGGYTF. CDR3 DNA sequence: TGTGCCAGCAGCCAGGAAACAGGGGGCTACACCTTC.

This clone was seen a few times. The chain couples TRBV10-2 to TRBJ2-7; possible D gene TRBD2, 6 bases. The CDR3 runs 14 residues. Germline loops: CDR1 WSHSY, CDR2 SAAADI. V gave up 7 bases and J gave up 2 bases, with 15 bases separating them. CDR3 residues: CASTRGTSTYEQYF. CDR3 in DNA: TGCGCCAGCACCCGGGGGACTTCAACCTACGAGCAGTACTTC.

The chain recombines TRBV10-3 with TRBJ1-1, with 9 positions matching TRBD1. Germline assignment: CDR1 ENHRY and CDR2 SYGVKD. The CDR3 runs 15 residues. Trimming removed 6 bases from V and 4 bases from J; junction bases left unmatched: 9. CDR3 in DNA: TGTGCCATCAGCGCCGGGACAGGGTTTGTCACTGAAGCTTTCTTT. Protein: CAISAGTGFVTEAFF.

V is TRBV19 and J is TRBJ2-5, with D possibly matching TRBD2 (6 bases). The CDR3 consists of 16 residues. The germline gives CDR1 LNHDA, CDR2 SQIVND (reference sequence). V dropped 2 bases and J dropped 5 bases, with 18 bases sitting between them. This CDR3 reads CASSITGVGQSETQYF. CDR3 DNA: TGTGCCAGTAGTATAACGGGGGTTGGGCAGAGCGAGACCCAGTACTTC.

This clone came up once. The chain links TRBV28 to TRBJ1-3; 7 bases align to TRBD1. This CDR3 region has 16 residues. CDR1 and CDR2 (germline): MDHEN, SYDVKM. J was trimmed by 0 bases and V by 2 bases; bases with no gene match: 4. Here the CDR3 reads CASSLVWDSSGNTIYF. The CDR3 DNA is TGTGCCAGCAGTTTAGTCTGGGACAGCTCTGGAAACACCATATATTTT.

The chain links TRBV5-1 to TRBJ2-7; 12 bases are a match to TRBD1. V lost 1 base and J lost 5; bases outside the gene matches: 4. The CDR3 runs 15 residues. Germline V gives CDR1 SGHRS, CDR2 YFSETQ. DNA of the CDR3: TGCGCCAGCAGCTTGATGGGGACAGGGGGCCACGAGCAGTACTTC. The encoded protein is CASSLMGTGGHEQYF.